Reported below is one TCR beta chain. The source of the sample is a study of shared clonotypes between healthy human individuals. Using immunoSEQ multiplex PCR, the repertoire was profiled, and TCRdb retains in-frame clones only, with some absent. Of 650,000 to 700,000 clones in the sample, less than 95% were seen once. The sequenced material came from memory CD8+ T cells from PBMCs. Stated subset: CD45RO+ cells pooled with CCR7-negative TemRA cells. The origin of this receptor is a man aged 18 to 30 in good health. Some clones in this sample may be carry-over from other donors' samples.

The CDR3 sequence: CASSAGTGYSGNTIYF. In DNA, the CDR3 is TGTGCCAGCAGCGCCGGGACAGGGTACTCTGGAAACACCATATATTTT. This chain connects TRBV9 to TRBJ1-3, with 9 bases aligning to TRBD1. This CDR3 has 16 amino acids. The ends lost 3 bases at V and 0 bases at J; junction bases unmatched: 4. CDR1 is SGDLS and CDR2 is YYNGEE in the germline V gene.